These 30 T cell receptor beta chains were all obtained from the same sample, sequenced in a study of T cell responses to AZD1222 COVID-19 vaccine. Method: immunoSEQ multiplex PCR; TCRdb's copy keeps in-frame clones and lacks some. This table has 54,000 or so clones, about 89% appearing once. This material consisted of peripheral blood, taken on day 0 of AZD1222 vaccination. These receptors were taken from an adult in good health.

Here the CDR3 DNA reads TGTGCCAGCAGTGAAGCGCTAGCGGGAGGGGGCAATGAGCAGTTCTTC. It codes for CASSEALAGGGNEQFF. This chain uses TRBV6-1 with TRBJ2-1; 12 bases map to TRBD2. The length of the CDR3 is 16 residues. CDR1 is MNHNS and CDR2 is SASEGT in the germline V gene. J lost 6 bases, V lost 0 bases, and 3 bases had no gene match.

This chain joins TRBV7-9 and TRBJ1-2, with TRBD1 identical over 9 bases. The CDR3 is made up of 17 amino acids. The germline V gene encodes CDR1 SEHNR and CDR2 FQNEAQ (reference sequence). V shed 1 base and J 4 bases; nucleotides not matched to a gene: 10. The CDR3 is CASSLGQGVEQSYGYTF. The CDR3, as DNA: TGTGCCAGCAGCTTAGGACAGGGGGTGGAACAGTCCTATGGCTACACCTTC.

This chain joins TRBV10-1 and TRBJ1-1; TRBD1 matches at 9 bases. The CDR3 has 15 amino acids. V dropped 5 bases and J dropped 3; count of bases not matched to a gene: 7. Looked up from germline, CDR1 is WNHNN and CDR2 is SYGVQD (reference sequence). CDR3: CASSPGTGSDTEAFF. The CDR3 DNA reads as TGCGCCAGCAGTCCCGGGACAGGGTCGGACACTGAAGCTTTCTTT.

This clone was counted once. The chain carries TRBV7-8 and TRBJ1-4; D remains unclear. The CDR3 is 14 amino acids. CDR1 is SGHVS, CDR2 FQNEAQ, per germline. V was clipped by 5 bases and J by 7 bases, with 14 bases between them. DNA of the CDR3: TGTGCCAGCAGCCGCCGGGCCCCAGGTGAAAAACTGTTTTTT. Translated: CASSRRAPGEKLFF.

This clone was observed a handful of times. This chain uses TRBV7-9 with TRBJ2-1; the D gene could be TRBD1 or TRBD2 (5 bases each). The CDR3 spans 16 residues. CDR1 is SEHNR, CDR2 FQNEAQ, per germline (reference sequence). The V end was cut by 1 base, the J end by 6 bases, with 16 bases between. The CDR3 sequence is CASSLGRGGGGNEQFF. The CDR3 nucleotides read TGTGCCAGCAGCTTAGGAAGGGGTGGTGGGGGCAATGAGCAGTTCTTC.

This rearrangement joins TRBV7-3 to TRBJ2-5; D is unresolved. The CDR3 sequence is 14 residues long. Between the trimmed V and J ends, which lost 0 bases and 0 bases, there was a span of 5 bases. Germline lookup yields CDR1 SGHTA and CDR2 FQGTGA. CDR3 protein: CASSLTRNQETQYF. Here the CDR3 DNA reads TGTGCCAGCAGCTTAACCAGGAACCAAGAGACCCAGTACTTC.

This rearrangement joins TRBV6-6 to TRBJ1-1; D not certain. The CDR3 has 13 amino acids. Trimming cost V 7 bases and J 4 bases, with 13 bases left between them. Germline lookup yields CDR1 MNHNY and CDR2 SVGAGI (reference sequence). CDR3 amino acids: CASNRPGLTEAFF. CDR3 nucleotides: TGTGCCAGCAACCGACCTGGGCTCACTGAAGCTTTCTTT.

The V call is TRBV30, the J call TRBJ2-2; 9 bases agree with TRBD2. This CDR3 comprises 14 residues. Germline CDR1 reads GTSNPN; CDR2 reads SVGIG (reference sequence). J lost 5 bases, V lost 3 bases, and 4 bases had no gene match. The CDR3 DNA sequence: TGTGCCTGGAGGGGACTAGCCCATACCGGGGAGCTGTTTTTT. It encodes CAWRGLAHTGELFF.

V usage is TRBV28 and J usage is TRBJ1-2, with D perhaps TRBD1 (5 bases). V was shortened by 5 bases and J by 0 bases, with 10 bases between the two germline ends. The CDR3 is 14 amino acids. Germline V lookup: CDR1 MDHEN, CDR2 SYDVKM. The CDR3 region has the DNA TGTGCCAGCAGTGACAAGGGACCTAACTATGGCTACACCTTC. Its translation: CASSDKGPNYGYTF.

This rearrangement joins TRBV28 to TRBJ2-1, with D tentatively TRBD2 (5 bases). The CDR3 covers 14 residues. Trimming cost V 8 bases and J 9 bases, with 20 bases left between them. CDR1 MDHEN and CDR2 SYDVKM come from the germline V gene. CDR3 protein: CASSAQRPSAEQFF. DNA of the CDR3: TGTGCCAGCTCAGCGCAGCGGCCTAGTGCTGAGCAGTTCTTC.

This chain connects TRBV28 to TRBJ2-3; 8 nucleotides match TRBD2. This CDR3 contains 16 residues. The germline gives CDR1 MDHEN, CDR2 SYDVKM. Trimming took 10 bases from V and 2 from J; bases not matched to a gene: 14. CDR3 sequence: CATSGIAGGFTDTQYF. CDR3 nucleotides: TGTGCCACCTCAGGGATTGCGGGAGGTTTCACAGATACGCAGTATTTT.

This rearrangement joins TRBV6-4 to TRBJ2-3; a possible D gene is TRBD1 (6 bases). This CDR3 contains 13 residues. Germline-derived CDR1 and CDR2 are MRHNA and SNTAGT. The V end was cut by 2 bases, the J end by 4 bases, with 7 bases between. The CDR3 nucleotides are TGTGCCAGCAGTGACCCAGGGGCAGATACGCAGTATTTT. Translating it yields CASSDPGADTQYF.

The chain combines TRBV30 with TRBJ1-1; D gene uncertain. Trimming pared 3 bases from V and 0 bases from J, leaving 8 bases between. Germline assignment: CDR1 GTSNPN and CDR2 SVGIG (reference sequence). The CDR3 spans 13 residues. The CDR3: CAWRGGVNTEAFF. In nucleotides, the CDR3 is TGTGCCTGGAGAGGTGGGGTGAACACTGAAGCTTTCTTT. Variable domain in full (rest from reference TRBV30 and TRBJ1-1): SQTIHQWPATLVQPVGSPLSLECTVEGTSNPNLYWYRQAAGRGLQLLFYSVGIGQISSEVPQNLSASRPQDRQFILSSKKLLLSDSGFYLCAWRGGVNTEAFFGQGTRLTVV.

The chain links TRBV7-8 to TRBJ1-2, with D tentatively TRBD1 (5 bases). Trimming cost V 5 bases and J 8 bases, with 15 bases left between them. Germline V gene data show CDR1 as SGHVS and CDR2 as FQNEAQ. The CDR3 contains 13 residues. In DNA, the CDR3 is TGTGCCAGCAGCACGCCGGGGGTTGGCGGCTACACCTTC. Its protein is CASSTPGVGGYTF.

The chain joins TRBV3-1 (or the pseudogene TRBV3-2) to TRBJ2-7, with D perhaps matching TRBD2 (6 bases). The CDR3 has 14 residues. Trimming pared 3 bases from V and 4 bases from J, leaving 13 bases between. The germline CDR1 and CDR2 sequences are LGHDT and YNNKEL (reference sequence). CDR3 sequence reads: CASSQVPGLYEQYF. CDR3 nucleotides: TGTGCCAGCAGCCAGGTCCCGGGACTGTACGAGCAGTACTTC.

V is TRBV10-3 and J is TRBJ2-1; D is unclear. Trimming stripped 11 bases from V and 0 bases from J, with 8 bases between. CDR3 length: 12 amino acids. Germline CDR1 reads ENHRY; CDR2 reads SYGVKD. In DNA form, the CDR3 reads TGTGCCGTTAGGAGCTCCTACAATGAGCAGTTCTTC. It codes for CAVRSSYNEQFF.

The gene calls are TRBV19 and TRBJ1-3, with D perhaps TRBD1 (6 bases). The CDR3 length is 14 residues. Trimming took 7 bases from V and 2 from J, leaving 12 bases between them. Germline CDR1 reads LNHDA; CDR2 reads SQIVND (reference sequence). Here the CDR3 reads CASKRGTTGNTIYF. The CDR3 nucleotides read TGTGCCAGTAAGAGGGGGACAACTGGAAACACCATATATTTT.

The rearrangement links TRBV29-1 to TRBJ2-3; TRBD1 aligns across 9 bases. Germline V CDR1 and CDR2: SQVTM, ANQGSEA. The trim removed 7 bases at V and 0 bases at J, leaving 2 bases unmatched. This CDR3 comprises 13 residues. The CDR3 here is CSGGQGSTDTQYF. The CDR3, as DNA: TGCAGCGGCGGACAGGGGAGCACAGATACGCAGTATTTT.

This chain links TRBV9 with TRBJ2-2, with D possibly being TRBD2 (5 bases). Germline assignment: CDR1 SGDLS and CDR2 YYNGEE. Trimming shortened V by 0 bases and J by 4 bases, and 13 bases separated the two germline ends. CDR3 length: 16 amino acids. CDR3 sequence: CASSVGGAPRTGELFF. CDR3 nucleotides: TGTGCCAGCAGCGTAGGGGGAGCCCCCCGCACCGGGGAGCTGTTTTTT.

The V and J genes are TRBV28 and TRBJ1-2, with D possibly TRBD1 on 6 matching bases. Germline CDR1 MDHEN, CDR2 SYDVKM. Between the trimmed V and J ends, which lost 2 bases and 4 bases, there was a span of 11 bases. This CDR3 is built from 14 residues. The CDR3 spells CASSLGGPIYGYTF. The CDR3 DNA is TGTGCCAGCAGTTTAGGGGGGCCTATCTATGGCTACACCTTC.

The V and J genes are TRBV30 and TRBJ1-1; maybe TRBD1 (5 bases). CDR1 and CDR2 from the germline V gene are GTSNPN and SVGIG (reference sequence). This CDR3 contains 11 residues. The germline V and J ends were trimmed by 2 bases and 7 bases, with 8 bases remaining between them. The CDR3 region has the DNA TGTGCCTGGAGTACGGGGCGTGAAGCTTTCTTT. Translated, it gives CAWSTGREAFF.

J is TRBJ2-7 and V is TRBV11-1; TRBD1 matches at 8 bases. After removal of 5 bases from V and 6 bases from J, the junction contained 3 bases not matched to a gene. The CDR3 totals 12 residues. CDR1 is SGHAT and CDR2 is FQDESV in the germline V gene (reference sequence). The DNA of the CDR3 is TGTGCCAGCAGCAGTGGACAGGGCGAGCAGTACTTC. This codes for CASSSGQGEQYF.

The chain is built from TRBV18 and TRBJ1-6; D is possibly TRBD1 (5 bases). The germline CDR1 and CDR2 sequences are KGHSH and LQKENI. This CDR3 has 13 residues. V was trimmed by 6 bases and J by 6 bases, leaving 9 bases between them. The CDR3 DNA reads TGTGCCAGCTCCCATGACAGTAATTCACCCCTCCACTTT. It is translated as CASSHDSNSPLHF.

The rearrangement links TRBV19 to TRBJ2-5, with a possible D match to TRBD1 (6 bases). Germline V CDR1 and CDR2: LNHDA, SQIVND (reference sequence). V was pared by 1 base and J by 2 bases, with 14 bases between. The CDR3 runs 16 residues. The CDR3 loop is CASSIGRGHSQETQYF. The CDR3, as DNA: TGTGCCAGTAGTATAGGCAGGGGACACTCTCAAGAGACCCAGTACTTC. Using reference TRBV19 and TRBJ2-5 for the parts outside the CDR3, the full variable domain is DGGITQSPKYLFRKEGQNVTLSCEQNLNHDAMYWYRQDPGQGLRLIYYSQIVNDFQKGDIAEGYSVSREKKESFPLTVTSAQKNPTAFYLCASSIGRGHSQETQYFGPGTRLLVL.

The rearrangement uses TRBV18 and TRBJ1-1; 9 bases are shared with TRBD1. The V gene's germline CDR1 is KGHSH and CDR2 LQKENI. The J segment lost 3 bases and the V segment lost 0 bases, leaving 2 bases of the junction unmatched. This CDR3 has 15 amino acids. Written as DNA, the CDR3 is TGTGCCAGCTCACCACCCGGGACAGGGCACACTGAAGCTTTCTTT. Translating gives CASSPPGTGHTEAFF. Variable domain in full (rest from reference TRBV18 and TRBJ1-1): NAGVMQNPRHLVRRRGQEARLRCSPMKGHSHVYWYRQLPEEGLKFMVYLQKENIIDESGMPKERFSAEFPKEGPSILRIQQVVRGDSAAYFCASSPPGTGHTEAFFGQGTRLTVV.

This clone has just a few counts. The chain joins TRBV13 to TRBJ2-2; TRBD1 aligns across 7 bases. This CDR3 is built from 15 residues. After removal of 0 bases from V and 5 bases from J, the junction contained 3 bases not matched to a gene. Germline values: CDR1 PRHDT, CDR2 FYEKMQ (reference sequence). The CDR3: CASSLGDRDTGELFF. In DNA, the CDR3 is TGTGCCAGCAGCTTAGGCGACAGGGATACCGGGGAGCTGTTTTTT. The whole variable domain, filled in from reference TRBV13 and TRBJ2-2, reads AAGVIQSPRHLIKEKRETATLKCYPIPRHDTVYWYQQGPGQDPQFLISFYEKMQSDKGSIPDRFSAQQFSDYHSELNMSSLELGDSALYFCASSLGDRDTGELFFGEGSRLTVL.

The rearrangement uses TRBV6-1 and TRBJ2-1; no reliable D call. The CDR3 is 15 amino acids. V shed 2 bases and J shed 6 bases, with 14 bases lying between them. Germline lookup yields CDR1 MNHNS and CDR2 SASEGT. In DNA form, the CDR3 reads TGTGCCAGCAGTGAACTGGGTGGGCCACTCAATGAGCAGTTCTTC. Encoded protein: CASSELGGPLNEQFF.

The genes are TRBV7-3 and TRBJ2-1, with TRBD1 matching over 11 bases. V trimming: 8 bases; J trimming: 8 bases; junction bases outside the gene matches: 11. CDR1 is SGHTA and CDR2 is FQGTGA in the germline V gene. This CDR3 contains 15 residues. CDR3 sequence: CASATGTGGGHEQFF. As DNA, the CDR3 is TGTGCCAGCGCGACCGGGACAGGGGGAGGCCATGAGCAGTTCTTC.

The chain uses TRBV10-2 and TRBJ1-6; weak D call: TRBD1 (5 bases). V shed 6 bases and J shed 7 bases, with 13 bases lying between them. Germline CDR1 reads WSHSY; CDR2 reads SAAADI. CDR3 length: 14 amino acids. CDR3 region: CASRPTVSNSPLHF. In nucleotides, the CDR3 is TGCGCCAGCAGACCGACAGTATCCAATTCACCCCTCCACTTT.

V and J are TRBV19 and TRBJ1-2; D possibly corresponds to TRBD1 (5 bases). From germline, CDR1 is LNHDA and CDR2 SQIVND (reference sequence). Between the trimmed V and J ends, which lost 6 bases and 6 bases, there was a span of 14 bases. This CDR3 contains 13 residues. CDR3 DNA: TGTGCCAGTAGGACCGGGACGGGAGATGGCTACACCTTC. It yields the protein CASRTGTGDGYTF.